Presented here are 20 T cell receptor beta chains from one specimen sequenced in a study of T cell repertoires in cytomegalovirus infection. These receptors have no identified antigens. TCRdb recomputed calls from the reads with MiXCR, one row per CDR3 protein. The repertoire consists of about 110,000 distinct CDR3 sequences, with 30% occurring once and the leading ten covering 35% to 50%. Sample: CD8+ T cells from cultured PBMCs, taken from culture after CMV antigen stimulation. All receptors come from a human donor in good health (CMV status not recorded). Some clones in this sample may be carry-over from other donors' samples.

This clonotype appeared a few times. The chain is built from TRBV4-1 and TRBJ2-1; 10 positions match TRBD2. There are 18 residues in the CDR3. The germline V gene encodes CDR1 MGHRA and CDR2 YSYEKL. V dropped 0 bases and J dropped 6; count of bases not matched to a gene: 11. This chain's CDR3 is CASSQEPSGGARGNEQFF. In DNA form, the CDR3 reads TGCGCCAGCAGCCAAGAACCCAGCGGGGGGGCTCGTGGCAATGAGCAGTTCTTC.

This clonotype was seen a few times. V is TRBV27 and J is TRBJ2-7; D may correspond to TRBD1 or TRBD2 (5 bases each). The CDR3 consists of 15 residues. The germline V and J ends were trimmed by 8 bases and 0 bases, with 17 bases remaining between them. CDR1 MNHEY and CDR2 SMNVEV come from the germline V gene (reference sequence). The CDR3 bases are TGTGCCAGCGCGGGTATTGGGGGTATCTCCTACGAGCAGTACTTC. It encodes CASAGIGGISYEQYF.

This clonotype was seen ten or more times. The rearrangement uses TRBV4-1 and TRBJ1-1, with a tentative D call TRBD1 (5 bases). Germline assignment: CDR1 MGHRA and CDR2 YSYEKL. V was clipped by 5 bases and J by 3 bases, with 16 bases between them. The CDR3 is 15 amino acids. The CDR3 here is CASSYRQNSYTEAFF. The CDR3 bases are TGCGCCAGCAGCTATCGACAGAACTCTTACACTGAAGCTTTCTTT.

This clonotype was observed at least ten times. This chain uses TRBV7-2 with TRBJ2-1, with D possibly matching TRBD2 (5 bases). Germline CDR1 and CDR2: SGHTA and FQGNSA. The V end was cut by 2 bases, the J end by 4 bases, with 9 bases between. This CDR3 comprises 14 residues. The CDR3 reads CASSLRTQYNEQFF. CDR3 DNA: TGTGCCAGCAGCTTAAGGACTCAATACAATGAGCAGTTCTTC.

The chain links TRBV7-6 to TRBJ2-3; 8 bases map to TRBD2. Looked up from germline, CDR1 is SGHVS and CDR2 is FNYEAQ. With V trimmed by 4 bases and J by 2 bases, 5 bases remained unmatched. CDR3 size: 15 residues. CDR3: CASSSSGGPTDTQYF. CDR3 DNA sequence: TGTGCCAGCAGCTCCAGCGGGGGACCCACAGATACGCAGTATTTT.

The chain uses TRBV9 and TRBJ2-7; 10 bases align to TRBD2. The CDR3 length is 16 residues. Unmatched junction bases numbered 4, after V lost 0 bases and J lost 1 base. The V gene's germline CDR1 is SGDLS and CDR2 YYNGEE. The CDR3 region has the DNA TGTGCCAGCAGCGTAGACAGCGGGGGGGCATCCTACGAGCAGTACTTC. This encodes CASSVDSGGASYEQYF.

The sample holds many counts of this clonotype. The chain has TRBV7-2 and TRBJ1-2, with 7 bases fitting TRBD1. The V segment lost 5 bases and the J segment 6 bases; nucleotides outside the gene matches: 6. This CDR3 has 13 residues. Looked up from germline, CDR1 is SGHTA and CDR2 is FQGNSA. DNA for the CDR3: TGTGCCAGCAGCCCTAACAGGGGAAATGGCTACACCTTC. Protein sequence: CASSPNRGNGYTF.

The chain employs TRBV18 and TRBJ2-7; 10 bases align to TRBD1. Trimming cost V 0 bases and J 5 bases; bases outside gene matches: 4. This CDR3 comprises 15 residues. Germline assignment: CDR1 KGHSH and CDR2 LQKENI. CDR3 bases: TGTGCCAGCTCACCACCGGGACAGGGGAAGGACGAGCAGTACTTC. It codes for CASSPPGQGKDEQYF.

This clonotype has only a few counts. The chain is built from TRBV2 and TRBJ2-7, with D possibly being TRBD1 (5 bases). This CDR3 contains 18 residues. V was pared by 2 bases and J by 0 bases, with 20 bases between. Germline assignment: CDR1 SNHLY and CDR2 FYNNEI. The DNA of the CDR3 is TGTGCCAGCAGTGAAACGGAGACAGATCAGCTTTACTCCTACGAGCAGTACTTC. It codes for CASSETETDQLYSYEQYF. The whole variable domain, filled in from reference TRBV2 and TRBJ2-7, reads EPEVTQTPSHQVTQMGQEVILRCVPISNHLYFYWYRQILGQKVEFLVSFYNNEISEKSEIFDDQFSVERPDGSNFTLKIRSTKLEDSAMYFCASSETETDQLYSYEQYFGPGTRLTVT.

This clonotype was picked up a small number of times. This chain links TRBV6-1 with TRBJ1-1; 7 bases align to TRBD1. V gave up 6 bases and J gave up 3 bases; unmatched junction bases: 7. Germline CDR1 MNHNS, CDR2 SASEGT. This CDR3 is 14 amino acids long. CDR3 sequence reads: CASRRGGAYTEAFF. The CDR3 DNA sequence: TGTGCCAGCAGACGAGGGGGCGCTTACACTGAAGCTTTCTTT.

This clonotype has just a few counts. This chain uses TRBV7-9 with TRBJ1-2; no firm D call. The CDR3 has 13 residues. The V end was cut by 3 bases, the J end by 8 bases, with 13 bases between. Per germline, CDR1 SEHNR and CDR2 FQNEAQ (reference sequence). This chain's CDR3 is CASSFGVSVGYTF. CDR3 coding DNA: TGTGCCAGCAGCTTTGGGGTTAGCGTCGGCTACACCTTC.

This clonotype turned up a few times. CDR3 sequence reads: CASSLWGVGSNQPQHF. CDR3 nucleotide sequence: TGTGCCAGCAGTCTTTGGGGAGTGGGTAGCAATCAGCCCCAGCATTTT. The chain joins TRBV6-1 to TRBJ1-5; D is unresolved. Trimming pared 5 bases from V and 0 bases from J, leaving 14 bases between. Germline loops: CDR1 MNHNS, CDR2 SASEGT. The CDR3 contains 16 residues.

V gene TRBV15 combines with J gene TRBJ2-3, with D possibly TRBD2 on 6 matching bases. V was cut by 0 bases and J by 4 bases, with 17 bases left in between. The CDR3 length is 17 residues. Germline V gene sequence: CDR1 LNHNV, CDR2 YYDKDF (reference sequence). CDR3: CATSRDKTAGFSDTQYF. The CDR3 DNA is TGTGCCACCAGCAGAGATAAAACGGCGGGGTTTTCAGATACGCAGTATTTT.

The CDR3 DNA reads TGTGCCAGCAGCTTAGCTCCGGGACAGGGGTCGATTGAAACCCAGTACTTC. This codes for CASSLAPGQGSIETQYF. The rearrangement uses TRBV7-9 and TRBJ2-5, with 10 positions matching TRBD1. V dropped 0 bases and J dropped 8; count of bases not matched to a gene: 12. CDR3 size: 17 residues. The germline V gene encodes CDR1 SEHNR and CDR2 FQNEAQ (reference sequence).

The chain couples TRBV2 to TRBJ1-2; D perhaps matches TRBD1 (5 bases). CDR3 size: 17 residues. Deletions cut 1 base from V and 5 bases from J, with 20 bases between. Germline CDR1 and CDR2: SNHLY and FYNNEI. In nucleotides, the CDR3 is TGTGCCAGCAGTGAAGAGGAATGGGGCAGGGCTGGATATGGCTACACCTTC. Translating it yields CASSEEEWGRAGYGYTF.

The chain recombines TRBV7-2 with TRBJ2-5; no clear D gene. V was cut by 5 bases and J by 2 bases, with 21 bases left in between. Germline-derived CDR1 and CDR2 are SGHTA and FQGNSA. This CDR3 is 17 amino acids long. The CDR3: CASSPLGALPQQETQYF. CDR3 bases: TGTGCCAGCAGCCCTCTCGGAGCCCTCCCTCAGCAAGAGACCCAGTACTTC. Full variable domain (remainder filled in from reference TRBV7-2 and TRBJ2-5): GAGVSQSPSNKVTEKGKDVELRCDPISGHTALYWYRQSLGQGLEFLIYFQGNSAPDKSGLPSDRFSAERTGGSVSTLTIQRTQQEDSAVYLCASSPLGALPQQETQYFGPGTRLLVL.

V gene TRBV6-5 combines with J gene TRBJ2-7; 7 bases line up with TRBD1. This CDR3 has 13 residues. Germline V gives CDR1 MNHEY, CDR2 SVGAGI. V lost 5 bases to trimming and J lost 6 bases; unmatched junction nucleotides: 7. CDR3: CASSPGQSSEQYF. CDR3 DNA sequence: TGTGCCAGCAGTCCGGGACAGTCGAGCGAGCAGTACTTC.

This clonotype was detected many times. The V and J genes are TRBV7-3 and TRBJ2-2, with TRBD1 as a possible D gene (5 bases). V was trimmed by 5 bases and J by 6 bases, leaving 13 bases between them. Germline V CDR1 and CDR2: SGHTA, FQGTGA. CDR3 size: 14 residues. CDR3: CASSPSRVPGELFF. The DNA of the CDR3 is TGTGCCAGCAGCCCCAGCAGGGTCCCCGGGGAGCTGTTTTTT.

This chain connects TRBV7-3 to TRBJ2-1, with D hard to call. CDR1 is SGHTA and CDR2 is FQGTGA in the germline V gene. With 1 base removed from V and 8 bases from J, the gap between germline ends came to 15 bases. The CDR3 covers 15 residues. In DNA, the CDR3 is TGTGCCAGCAGCTTAATTGGTCCGATTGCGGATGAGCAGTTCTTC. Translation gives CASSLIGPIADEQFF.

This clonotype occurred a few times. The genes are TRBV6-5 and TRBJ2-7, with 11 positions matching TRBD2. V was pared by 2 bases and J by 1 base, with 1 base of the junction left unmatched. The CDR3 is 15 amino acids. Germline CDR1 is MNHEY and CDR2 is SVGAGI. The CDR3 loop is CASSYLAGGSYEQYF. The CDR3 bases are TGTGCCAGCAGTTACCTAGCGGGGGGATCCTACGAGCAGTACTTC.